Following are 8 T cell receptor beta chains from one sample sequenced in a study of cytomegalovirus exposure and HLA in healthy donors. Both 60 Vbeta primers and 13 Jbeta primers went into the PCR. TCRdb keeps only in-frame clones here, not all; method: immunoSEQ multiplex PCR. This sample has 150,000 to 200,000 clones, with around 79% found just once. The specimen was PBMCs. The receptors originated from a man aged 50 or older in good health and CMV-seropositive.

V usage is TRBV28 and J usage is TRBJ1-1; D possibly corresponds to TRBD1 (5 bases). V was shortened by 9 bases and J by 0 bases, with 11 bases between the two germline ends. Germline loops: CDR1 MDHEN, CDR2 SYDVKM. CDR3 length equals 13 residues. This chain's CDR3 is CASGRGLNTEAFF. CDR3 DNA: TGTGCCAGTGGGCGGGGGTTGAACACTGAAGCTTTCTTT.

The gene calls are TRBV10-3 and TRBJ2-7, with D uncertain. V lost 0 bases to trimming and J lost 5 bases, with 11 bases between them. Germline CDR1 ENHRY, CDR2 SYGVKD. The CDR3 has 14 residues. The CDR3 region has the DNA TGTGCCATCAGTGAGTCGAAGTCTCGAGACGAGCAGTACTTC. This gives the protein CAISESKSRDEQYF.

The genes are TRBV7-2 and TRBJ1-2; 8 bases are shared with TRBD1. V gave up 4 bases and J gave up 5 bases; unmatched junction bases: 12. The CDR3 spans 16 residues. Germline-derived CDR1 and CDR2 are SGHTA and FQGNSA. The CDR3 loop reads CASSSLIRTGYYGYTF. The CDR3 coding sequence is TGTGCCAGCAGCTCCCTAATCCGGACAGGGTATTATGGCTACACCTTC.

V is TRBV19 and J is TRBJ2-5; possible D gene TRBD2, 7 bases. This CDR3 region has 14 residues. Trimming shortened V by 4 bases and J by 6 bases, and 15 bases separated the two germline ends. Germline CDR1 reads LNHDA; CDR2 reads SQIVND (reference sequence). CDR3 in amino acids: CASSNRGAVKTQYF. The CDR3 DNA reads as TGTGCCAGTAGTAACCGGGGGGCTGTTAAGACCCAGTACTTC.

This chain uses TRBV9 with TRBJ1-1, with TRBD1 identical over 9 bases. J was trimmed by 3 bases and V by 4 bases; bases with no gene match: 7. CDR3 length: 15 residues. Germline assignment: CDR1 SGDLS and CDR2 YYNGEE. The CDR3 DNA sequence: TGTGCCAGCAGCACCCGGACAGGGGAGGACACTGAAGCTTTCTTT. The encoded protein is CASSTRTGEDTEAFF.

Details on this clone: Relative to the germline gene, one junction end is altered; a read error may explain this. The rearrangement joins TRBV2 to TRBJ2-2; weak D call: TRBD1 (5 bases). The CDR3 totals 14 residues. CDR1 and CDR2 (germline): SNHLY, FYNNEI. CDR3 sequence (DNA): TGTGCCAGCAGTCTCAACAGGAACTCCGGGGAGCTGTTTTTT. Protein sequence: CASSLNRNSGELFF.

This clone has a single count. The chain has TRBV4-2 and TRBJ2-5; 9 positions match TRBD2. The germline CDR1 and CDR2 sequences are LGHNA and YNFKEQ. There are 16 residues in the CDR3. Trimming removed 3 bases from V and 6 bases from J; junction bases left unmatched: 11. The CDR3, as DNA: TGTGCCAGCAGCCAGGAAGGCGGGGGGGTCTGGCAGACCCAGTACTTC. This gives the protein CASSQEGGGVWQTQYF.

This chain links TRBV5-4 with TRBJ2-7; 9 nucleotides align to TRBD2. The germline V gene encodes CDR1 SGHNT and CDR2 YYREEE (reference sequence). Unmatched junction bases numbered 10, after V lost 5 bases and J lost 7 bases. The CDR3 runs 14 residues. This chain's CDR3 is CASSIGLAGLEQYF. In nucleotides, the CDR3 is TGTGCCAGCAGTATAGGCCTAGCGGGGCTTGAGCAGTACTTC.